The clone carrying this T cell receptor beta chain was observed once. TCR beta sequencing was performed on blood CD8+ and CD4+ T cells. Negative isolation yielded CD4+ and CD8+ T cells, and FACS enriched TEMRA cells. The ends were cut back, 3 bases at V and 3 bases at J, with 11 bases in the middle. Germline V gene lookup returns CDR1 SGHTA and CDR2 FQGTGA. There are 15 residues in the CDR3. The data originate from a study of CD8 T cells in Susac syndrome. Reverse transcription used roughly 0.45 to 1 ug RNA and random hexamers. The TCR beta CDR3 was amplified by immunoSEQ multiplex PCR across 54 Vbeta, 13 Jbeta. TCRdb passed the immunoSEQ multiplex PCR reads through MiXCR, listing each CDR3 protein once. The sample comprises 250,000 to 300,000 distinct CDR3 sequences, roughly 90% of which are singletons, and roughly 0.2% rests with the top ten.

This clonotype was sampled from a human donor with multiple sclerosis. Material: CD8+ T cells from PBMCs. The V call is TRBV7-3, the J call TRBJ2-2; D is uncertain. The CDR3 nucleotides are TGTGCCAGCAGCTTCACTGGTAGGGACACCGGGGAGCTGTTTTTT. The encoded protein is CASSFTGRDTGELFF.